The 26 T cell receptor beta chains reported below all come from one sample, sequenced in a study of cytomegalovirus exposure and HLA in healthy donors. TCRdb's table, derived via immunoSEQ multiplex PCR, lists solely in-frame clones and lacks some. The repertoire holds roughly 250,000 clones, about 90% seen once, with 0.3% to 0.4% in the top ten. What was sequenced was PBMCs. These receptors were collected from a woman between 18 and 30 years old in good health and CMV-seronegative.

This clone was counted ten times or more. The CDR3 DNA sequence: TGTGCCAGCAGTGAAGCTAGCGGGGGGTACAATGAGCAGTTCTTC. Translated, it gives CASSEASGGYNEQFF. The chain is built from TRBV6-1 and TRBJ2-1, with 10 positions matching TRBD2. V dropped 0 bases and J dropped 4; count of bases not matched to a gene: 0. Germline V gene data show CDR1 as MNHNS and CDR2 as SASEGT. This CDR3 spans 15 amino acids.

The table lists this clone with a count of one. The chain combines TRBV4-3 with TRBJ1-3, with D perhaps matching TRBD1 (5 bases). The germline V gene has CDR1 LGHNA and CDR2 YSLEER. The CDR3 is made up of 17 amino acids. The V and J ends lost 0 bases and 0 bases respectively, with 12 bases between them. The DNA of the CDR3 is TGCGCCAGCAGCCAAGATCGGACAATACACTCTGGAAACACCATATATTTT. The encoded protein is CASSQDRTIHSGNTIYF.

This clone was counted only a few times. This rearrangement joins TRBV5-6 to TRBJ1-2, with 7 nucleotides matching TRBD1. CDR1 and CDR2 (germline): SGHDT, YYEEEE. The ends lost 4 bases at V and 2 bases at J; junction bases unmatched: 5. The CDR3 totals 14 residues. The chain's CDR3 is CASSTQGNNYGYTF. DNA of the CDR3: TGTGCCAGCAGCACACAGGGGAACAACTATGGCTACACCTTC.

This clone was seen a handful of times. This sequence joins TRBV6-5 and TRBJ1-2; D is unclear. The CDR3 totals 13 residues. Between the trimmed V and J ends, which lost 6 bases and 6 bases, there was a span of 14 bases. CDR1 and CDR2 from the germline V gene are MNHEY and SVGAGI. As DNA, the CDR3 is TGTGCCAGCAGCCCGGCAACTAAGGATGGCTACACCTTC. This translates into CASSPATKDGYTF.

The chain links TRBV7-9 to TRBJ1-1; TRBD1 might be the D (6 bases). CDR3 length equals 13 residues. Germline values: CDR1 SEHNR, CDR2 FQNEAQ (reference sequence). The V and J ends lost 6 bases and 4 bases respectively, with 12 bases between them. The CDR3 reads CASSFRQVTEAFF. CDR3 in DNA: TGTGCCAGCAGTTTTAGACAGGTCACTGAAGCTTTCTTT.

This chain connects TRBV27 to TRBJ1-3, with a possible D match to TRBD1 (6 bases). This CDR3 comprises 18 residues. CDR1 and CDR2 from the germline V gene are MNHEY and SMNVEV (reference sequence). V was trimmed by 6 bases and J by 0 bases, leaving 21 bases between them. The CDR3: CASRTINRVSPSGNTIYF. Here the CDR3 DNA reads TGTGCCAGCAGGACCATCAACAGGGTCTCTCCCTCTGGAAACACCATATATTTT.

The CDR3 protein is CASGIYRGSTLQETQYF. The CDR3 DNA is TGCGCCAGCGGTATCTACAGGGGATCCACCCTCCAAGAGACCCAGTACTTC. V is TRBV10-2 and J is TRBJ2-5; 7 bases are a match to TRBD1. Germline V gene lookup returns CDR1 WSHSY and CDR2 SAAADI. V lost 8 bases, J lost 1 base, and 16 bases stayed unmatched. CDR3 length: 17 residues.

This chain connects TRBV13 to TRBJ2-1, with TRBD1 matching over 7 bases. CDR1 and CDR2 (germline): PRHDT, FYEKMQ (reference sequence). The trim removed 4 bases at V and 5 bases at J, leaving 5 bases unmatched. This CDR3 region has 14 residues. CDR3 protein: CASSSLGTDNEQFF. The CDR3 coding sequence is TGTGCCAGCAGCTCCCTAGGGACAGACAATGAGCAGTTCTTC.

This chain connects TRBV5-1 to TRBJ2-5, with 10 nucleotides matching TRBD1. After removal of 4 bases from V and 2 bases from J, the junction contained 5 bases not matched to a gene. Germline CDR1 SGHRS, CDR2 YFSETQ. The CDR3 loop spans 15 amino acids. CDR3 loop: CASSPGTGVQETQYF. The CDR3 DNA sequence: TGCGCCAGCAGCCCAGGGACAGGGGTACAAGAGACCCAGTACTTC. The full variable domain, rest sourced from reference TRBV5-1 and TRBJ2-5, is KAGVTQTPRYLIKTRGQQVTLSCSPISGHRSVSWYQQTPGQGLQFLFEYFSETQRNKGNFPGRFSGRQFSNSRSEMNVSTLELGDSALYLCASSPGTGVQETQYFGPGTRLLVL.

This chain's CDR3 is CASSFGQGGYNEQFF. In DNA form, the CDR3 reads TGTGCCAGCAGCTTCGGACAGGGGGGGTACAATGAGCAGTTCTTC. The rearrangement uses TRBV5-4 and TRBJ2-1, with 10 bases matching TRBD1. CDR1 is SGHNT, CDR2 YYREEE, per germline (reference sequence). This CDR3 has 15 amino acids. Trimming cost V 2 bases and J 4 bases; bases outside gene matches: 3.

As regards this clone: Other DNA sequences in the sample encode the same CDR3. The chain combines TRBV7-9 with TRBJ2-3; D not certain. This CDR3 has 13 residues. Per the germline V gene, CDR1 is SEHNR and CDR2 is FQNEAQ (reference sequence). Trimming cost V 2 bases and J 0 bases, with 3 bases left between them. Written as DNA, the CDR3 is TGTGCCAGCAGCTTAAGCAGCACAGATACGCAGTATTTT. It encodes CASSLSSTDTQYF.

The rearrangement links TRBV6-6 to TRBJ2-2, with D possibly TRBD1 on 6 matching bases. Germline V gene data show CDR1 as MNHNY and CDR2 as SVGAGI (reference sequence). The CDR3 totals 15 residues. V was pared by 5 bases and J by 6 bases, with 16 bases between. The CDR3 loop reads CASSPQGHRAGELFF. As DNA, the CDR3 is TGTGCCAGCAGTCCCCAGGGTCACAGGGCCGGGGAGCTGTTTTTT.

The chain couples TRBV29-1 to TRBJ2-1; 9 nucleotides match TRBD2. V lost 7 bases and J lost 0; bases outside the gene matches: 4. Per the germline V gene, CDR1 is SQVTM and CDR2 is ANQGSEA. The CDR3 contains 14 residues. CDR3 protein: CSGSGGSSYNEQFF. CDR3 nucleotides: TGCAGCGGGAGCGGGGGGAGCTCCTACAATGAGCAGTTCTTC.

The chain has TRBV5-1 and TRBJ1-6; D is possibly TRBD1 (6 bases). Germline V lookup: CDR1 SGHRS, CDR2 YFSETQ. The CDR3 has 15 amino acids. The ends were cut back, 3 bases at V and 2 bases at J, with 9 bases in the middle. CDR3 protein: CASSSRGPYNSPLHF. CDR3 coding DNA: TGCGCCAGCAGCTCCAGGGGCCCCTATAATTCACCCCTCCACTTT.

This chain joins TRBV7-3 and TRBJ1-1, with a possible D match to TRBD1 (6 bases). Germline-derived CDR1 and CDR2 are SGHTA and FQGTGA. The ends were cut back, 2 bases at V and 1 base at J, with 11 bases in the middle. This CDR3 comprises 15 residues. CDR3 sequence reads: CASSLGVTGNTEAFF. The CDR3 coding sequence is TGTGCCAGCAGCTTAGGGGTGACAGGGAACACTGAAGCTTTCTTT.

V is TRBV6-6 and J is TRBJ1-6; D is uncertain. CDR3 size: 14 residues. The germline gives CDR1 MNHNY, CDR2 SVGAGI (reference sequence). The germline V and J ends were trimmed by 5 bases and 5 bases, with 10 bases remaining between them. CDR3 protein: CASSGGLNNSPLHF. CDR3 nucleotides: TGTGCCAGCAGTGGAGGCTTAAATAATTCACCCCTCCACTTT.

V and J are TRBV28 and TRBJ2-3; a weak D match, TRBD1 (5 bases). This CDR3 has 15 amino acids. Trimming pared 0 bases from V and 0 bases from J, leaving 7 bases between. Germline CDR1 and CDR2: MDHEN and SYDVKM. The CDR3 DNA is TGTGCCAGCAGTTTATGGACAGAGAGCACAGATACGCAGTATTTT. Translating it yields CASSLWTESTDTQYF.

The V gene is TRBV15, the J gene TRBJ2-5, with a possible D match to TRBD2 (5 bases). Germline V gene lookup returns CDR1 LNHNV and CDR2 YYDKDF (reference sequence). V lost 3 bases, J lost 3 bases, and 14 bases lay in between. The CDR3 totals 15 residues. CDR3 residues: CATSRAAAEKETQYF. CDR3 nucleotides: TGTGCCACCAGCAGGGCGGCAGCGGAGAAAGAGACCCAGTACTTC. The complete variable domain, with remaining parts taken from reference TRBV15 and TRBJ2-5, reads DAMVIQNPRYQVTQFGKPVTLSCSQTLNHNVMYWYQQKSSQAPKLLFHYYDKDFNNEADTPDNFQSRRPNTSFCFLDIRSPGLGDTAMYLCATSRAAAEKETQYFGPGTRLLVL.

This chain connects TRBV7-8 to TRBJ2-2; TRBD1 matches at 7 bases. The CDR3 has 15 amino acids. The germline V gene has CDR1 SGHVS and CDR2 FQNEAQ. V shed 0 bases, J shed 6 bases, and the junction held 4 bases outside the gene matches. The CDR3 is CASSLAPQGSGELFF. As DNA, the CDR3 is TGTGCCAGCAGCTTAGCCCCACAGGGGTCCGGGGAGCTGTTTTTT.

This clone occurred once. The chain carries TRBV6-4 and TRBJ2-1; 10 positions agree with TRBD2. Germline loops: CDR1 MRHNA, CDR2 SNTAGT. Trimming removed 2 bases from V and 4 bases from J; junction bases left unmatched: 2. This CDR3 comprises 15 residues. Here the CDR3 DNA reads TGTGCCAGCAGTGACGGTAGCGGGGGGTACAATGAGCAGTTCTTC. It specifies CASSDGSGGYNEQFF.

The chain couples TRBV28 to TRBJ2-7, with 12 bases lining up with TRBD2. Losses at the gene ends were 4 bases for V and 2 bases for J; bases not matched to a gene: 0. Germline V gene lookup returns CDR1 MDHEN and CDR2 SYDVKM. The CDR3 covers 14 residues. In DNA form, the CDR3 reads TGTGCCAGCAGTTCTAGCGGGGGGGCCTACGAGCAGTACTTC. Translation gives CASSSSGGAYEQYF.

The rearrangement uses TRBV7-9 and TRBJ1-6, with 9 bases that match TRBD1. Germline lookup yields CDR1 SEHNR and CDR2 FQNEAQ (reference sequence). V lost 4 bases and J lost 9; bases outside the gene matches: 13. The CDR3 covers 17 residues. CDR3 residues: CASSSWGAGQGGSPLHF. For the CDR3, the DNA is TGTGCCAGCAGCTCCTGGGGGGCGGGACAGGGCGGTTCACCCCTCCACTTT.

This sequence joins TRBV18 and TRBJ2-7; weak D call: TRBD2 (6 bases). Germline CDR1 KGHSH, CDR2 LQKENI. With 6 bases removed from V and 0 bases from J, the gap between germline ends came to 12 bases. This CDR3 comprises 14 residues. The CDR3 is CASSRGGHSYEQYF. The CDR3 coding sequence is TGTGCCAGCTCGCGGGGAGGCCACTCCTACGAGCAGTACTTC.

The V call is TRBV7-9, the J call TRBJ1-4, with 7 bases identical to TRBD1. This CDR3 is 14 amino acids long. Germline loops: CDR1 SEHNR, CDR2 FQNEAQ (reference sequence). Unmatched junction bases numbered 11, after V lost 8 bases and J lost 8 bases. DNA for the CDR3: TGTGCCAGCGGGCTGGACAGGCCGAGCGAAAAACTGTTTTTT. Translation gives CASGLDRPSEKLFF. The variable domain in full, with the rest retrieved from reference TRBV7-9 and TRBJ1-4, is DTGVSQNPRHKITKRGQNVTFRCDPISEHNRLYWYRQTLGQGPEFLTYFQNEAQLEKSRLLSDRFSAERPKGSFSTLEIQRTEQGDSAMYLCASGLDRPSEKLFFGSGTQLSVL.

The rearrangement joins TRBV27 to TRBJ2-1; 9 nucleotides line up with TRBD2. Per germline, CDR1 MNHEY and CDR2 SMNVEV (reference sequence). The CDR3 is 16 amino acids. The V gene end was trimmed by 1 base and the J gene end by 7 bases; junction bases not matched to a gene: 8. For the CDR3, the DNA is TGTGCCAGCAGTTTATTGCGGGGGGGCCCTCGTAATGAGCAGTTCTTC. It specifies CASSLLRGGPRNEQFF.

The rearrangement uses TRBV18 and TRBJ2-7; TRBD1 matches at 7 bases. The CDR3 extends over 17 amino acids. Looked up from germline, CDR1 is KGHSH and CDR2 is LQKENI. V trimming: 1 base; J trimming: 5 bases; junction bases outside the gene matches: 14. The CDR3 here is CASSPRIGTGALDEQYV. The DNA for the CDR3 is TGTGCCAGCTCACCACGTATTGGAACAGGGGCTTTGGACGAGCAGTACGTC.